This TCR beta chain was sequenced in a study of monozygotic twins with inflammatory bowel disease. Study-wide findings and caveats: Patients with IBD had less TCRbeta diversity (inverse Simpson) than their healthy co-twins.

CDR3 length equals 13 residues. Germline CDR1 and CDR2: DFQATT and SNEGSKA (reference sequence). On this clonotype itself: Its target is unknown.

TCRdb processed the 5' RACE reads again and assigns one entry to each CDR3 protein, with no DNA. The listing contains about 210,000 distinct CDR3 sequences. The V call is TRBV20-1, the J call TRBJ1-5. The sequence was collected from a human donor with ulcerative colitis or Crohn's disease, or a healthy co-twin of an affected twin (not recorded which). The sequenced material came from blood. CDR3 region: CSARWSVNQPQHF.